A single sample is the source of the 22 T cell receptor beta chains below, sequenced in a study of identical twins. TCRdb independently ran MiXCR on the 5' RACE reads; one entry per CDR3 protein. The table has approximately 210,000 distinct CDR3 sequences, 5.5% to 7.5% seen once; the top ten hold roughly 15%. These data also formed part of another study, on T cells expressing NK-cell markers.

The sequenced material came from CD8+ T cells sorted from blood. The receptor set was obtained from a woman under 30 in good health.

This sequence joins TRBV6-7 and TRBJ2-4; no definite D call. TRBV6-7 is flagged as an ORF with uncertain function. With 7 bases removed from V and 0 bases from J, the gap between germline ends came to 10 bases. The CDR3 sequence is 14 residues long. The CDR3 protein is CASKCWIAKNIQYF. CDR3 DNA: TGTGCCAGCAAGTGTTGGATAGCCAAAAACATTCAGTACTTC.

On this clonotype itself: One junction end disagrees with the germline gene, perhaps due to a read error. V gene TRBV7-6 combines with J gene TRBJ2-7; D gene ambiguous. The CDR3 is 14 amino acids. Germline V gives CDR1 SGHVS, CDR2 FNYEAQ. The CDR3 reads CASSLERVSSEQYF. In DNA form, the CDR3 reads TGTGCCAGCAGCTTAGAGCGCGTTTCCTCCGAGCAGTACTTC.

This clonotype was seen more than once but under ten times. This chain connects TRBV27 to TRBJ1-2, with D possibly matching TRBD1 (5 bases). V shed 4 bases and J shed 8 bases, with 14 bases lying between them. CDR1 and CDR2 (germline): MNHEY, SMNVEV (reference sequence). CDR3 size: 13 residues. CDR3 amino acids: CASSYARGGGYTF. In DNA, the CDR3 is TGTGCCAGCAGTTACGCGAGGGGCGGGGGCTACACCTTC.

The count of this clonotype is one. The rearrangement joins TRBV20-1 to TRBJ2-1; the match to TRBD2 covers 12 bases. CDR3 length: 15 amino acids. The J segment lost 6 bases and the V segment lost 2 bases, leaving 5 bases of the junction unmatched. Germline V gives CDR1 DFQATT, CDR2 SNEGSKA (reference sequence). CDR3 loop: CSARRLAGAGNEQFF. CDR3 bases: TGCAGTGCTAGAAGACTAGCGGGAGCTGGCAATGAGCAGTTCTTC.

The V gene is TRBV6-1, the J gene TRBJ1-6, with D tentatively TRBD1 (5 bases). The germline V gene has CDR1 MNHNS and CDR2 SASEGT. The CDR3 covers 15 residues. Trimming cost V 6 bases and J 10 bases, with 19 bases left between them. The CDR3 sequence: CASRLLDTMKSPLHF. The CDR3 DNA reads TGTGCCAGCAGATTGCTGGACACGATGAAATCACCCCTCCACTTT.

This chain links TRBV23-1 with TRBJ2-1, with 14 bases that match TRBD2. TRBV23-1 is an open reading frame, and its role is uncertain. Unmatched junction bases numbered 21, after V lost 7 bases and J lost 7 bases. This CDR3 comprises 20 residues. The DNA of the CDR3 is TGCGCCAGCAAAATGGGAACCGGGACTAGCGGGAGTAAGACCAGAAATGAGCAGTTCTTC. Translation: CASKMGTGTSGSKTRNEQFF.

This clonotype appeared many times. The rearrangement links TRBV29-1 to TRBJ2-1; D is undetermined. Germline V lookup: CDR1 SQVTM, CDR2 ANQGSEA. The CDR3 runs to 13 residues. The V end lost 8 bases, the J end lost 2 bases, and 13 bases lay between the germline ends. CDR3 nucleotide sequence: TGCAGCTTCTCAGACACCACCTACAATGAGCAGTTCTTC. Protein sequence: CSFSDTTYNEQFF.

This clonotype was counted a few times. The chain recombines TRBV7-9 with TRBJ2-4; 9 nucleotides match TRBD1. V trimming: 5 bases; J trimming: 0 bases; junction bases outside the gene matches: 5. Per the germline V gene, CDR1 is SEHNR and CDR2 is FQNEAQ (reference sequence). The CDR3 length is 16 residues. The CDR3 loop is CASSPGTGIAKNIQYF. The CDR3 DNA sequence: TGTGCCAGCAGCCCCGGGACAGGGATAGCCAAAAACATTCAGTACTTC.

This clonotype was seen at least ten times. This chain links TRBV5-6 with TRBJ1-2; D unclear. Germline V CDR1 and CDR2: SGHDT, YYEEEE. The CDR3 spans 12 residues. Trimming left V 4 bases short and J 4 bases short, with 8 bases between. CDR3 region: CASSAMGYGYTF. CDR3 nucleotide sequence: TGTGCCAGCAGCGCAATGGGCTATGGCTACACCTTC.

This clonotype was observed a few times. V is TRBV2 and J is TRBJ2-1; TRBD1 agrees at 8 bases. The V gene end was trimmed by 11 bases and the J gene end by 8 bases; junction bases not matched to a gene: 11. The length of the CDR3 is 13 residues. CDR1 is SNHLY and CDR2 is FYNNEI in the germline V gene. Here the CDR3 DNA reads TGTGCCGACAGGGGACCGGGTAAGCATGAGCAGTTCTTC. Translation: CADRGPGKHEQFF. The full variable domain, completed using reference TRBV2 and TRBJ2-1, is EPEVTQTPSHQVTQMGQEVILRCVPISNHLYFYWYRQILGQKVEFLVSFYNNEISEKSEIFDDQFSVERPDGSNFTLKIRSTKLEDSAMYFCADRGPGKHEQFFGPGTRLTVL.

In this sample, this clonotype turned up a few times. The chain joins TRBV9 to TRBJ2-5, with D possibly being TRBD1 or TRBD2 (7 bases each). Germline V gives CDR1 SGDLS, CDR2 YYNGEE. The CDR3 spans 15 residues. V gave up 4 bases and J gave up 6 bases, with 19 bases separating them. CDR3 DNA: TGTGCCAGCAGCCCCCAGGGGGGGGCAGGGAAGACCCAGTACTTC. It encodes CASSPQGGAGKTQYF. The full variable domain, with the rest looked up from reference TRBV9 and TRBJ2-5, is DSGVTQTPKHLITATGQRVTLRCSPRSGDLSVYWYQQSLDQGLQFLIQYYNGEERAKGNILERFSAQQFPDLHSELNLSSLELGDSALYFCASSPQGGAGKTQYFGPGTRLLVL.

This clonotype showed up just a few times. J is TRBJ2-7 and V is TRBV14; 10 bases map to TRBD1. Germline V gene sequence: CDR1 SGHDN, CDR2 FVKESK. V lost 5 bases and J lost 4; bases outside the gene matches: 17. The CDR3 covers 18 residues. DNA of the CDR3: TGTGCCAGCAGCTACCGGGACAGGGGTCTATTCGCCACGTACGAGCAGTACTTC. Amino acid sequence: CASSYRDRGLFATYEQYF. Complete variable domain (other parts from reference TRBV14 and TRBJ2-7): EAGVTQFPSHSVIEKGQTVTLRCDPISGHDNLYWYRRVMGKEIKFLLHFVKESKQDESGMPNNRFLAERTGGTYSTLKVQPAELEDSGVYFCASSYRDRGLFATYEQYFGPGTRLTVT.

The table lists this clonotype with a few counts. This chain joins TRBV9 and TRBJ1-2, with D possibly matching TRBD1 (6 bases). Germline CDR1 is SGDLS and CDR2 is YYNGEE. The CDR3 is 15 amino acids. V lost 1 base to trimming and J lost 5 bases, with 15 bases between them. DNA of the CDR3: TGTGCCAGCAGCGTAAACAGGGCGACGGGATATGGCTACACCTTC. Protein: CASSVNRATGYGYTF.

In its sample, this clonotype was seen a few times. This rearrangement joins TRBV3-1 to TRBJ1-6; D perhaps matches TRBD1 (5 bases). CDR1 is LGHDT, CDR2 YNNKEL, per germline (reference sequence). Trimming took off 4 bases at V and 4 bases at J, with 17 bases between the two ends. This CDR3 is 17 amino acids long. The CDR3 reads CASSLRSKTVYNSPLHF. The CDR3 DNA sequence: TGTGCCAGCAGCCTCAGATCGAAGACAGTTTATAATTCACCCCTCCACTTT.

This clonotype has just a few counts. This rearrangement joins TRBV7-9 to TRBJ2-1; D gene uncertain. The V gene lost 3 bases and the J gene lost 4 bases, with 13 bases spanning the gap. Per germline, CDR1 SEHNR and CDR2 FQNEAQ (reference sequence). The CDR3 spans 15 residues. CDR3 sequence: CASSLNSLNYNEQFF. For the CDR3, the DNA is TGTGCCAGCAGCTTGAATTCTCTCAATTACAATGAGCAGTTCTTC.

This clonotype was recorded many times. The rearrangement uses TRBV6-1 and TRBJ1-5; D remains ambiguous. V lost 6 bases to trimming and J lost 3 bases, with 15 bases between them. The CDR3 length is 15 residues. Germline V lookup: CDR1 MNHNS, CDR2 SASEGT. The CDR3 bases are TGTGCCAGCAGACCCGGGGAGGGTACCAATCAGCCCCAGCATTTT. The encoded protein is CASRPGEGTNQPQHF.

This clonotype appeared many times. The chain combines TRBV5-1 with TRBJ2-5, with 7 bases that match TRBD1. V trimming: 3 bases; J trimming: 2 bases; junction bases outside the gene matches: 13. The germline V gene has CDR1 SGHRS and CDR2 YFSETQ. CDR3 size: 17 residues. Written as DNA, the CDR3 is TGCGCCAGCAGCTCACCGTCGAGGGACAGCCCGCAAGAGACCCAGTACTTC. It encodes CASSSPSRDSPQETQYF.

This clonotype was seen at least ten times. The chain combines TRBV11-1 with TRBJ2-5, with 11 bases matching TRBD2. This CDR3 is built from 19 residues. The germline V gene has CDR1 SGHAT and CDR2 FQDESV (reference sequence). V shed 2 bases, J shed 1 base, and the junction held 12 bases outside the gene matches. The CDR3 DNA follows: TGTGCCAGCAGCTTATGGACCCTAGCGGGAGGTAACCGCCAAGAGACCCAGTACTTC. Translated, it gives CASSLWTLAGGNRQETQYF.

This clonotype showed up many times. The CDR3 is CASSGVTSGAHEQYF. The CDR3 bases are TGTGCCAGCAGTGGAGTGACTAGCGGGGCCCACGAGCAGTACTTC. The V call is TRBV2, the J call TRBJ2-7; 11 nucleotides align to TRBD2. The junction had 7 bases not matched to a gene; V was cut back by 4 bases and J by 5 bases. The CDR3 contains 15 residues. Germline V gene sequence: CDR1 SNHLY, CDR2 FYNNEI.

At least ten counts were recorded for this clonotype. The chain uses TRBV5-1 and TRBJ2-2, with D possibly being TRBD1 (6 bases). The V gene's germline CDR1 is SGHRS and CDR2 YFSETQ. The CDR3 sequence is 15 residues long. V was cut by 4 bases and J by 2 bases, with 12 bases left in between. The CDR3 is CASSTGTSNTGELFF. In DNA, the CDR3 is TGCGCCAGCAGCACCGGGACAAGTAACACCGGGGAGCTGTTTTTT.

This clonotype occurred many times. The rearrangement uses TRBV7-9 and TRBJ2-7; D gene uncertain. The CDR3 runs 12 residues. The V gene lost 1 base and the J gene lost 6 bases, with 7 bases spanning the gap. CDR1 and CDR2 from the germline V gene are SEHNR and FQNEAQ (reference sequence). The CDR3 DNA is TGTGCCAGCAGCTTAGAGTATTCCGAGCAGTACTTC. Its translation: CASSLEYSEQYF.

V usage is TRBV12-3 or TRBV12-4 and J usage is TRBJ2-1, with 16 bases aligning to TRBD2. V lost 6 bases and J lost 3; bases outside the gene matches: 14. This CDR3 contains 20 residues. Written as DNA, the CDR3 is TGTGCCAGCAGAATAAGGACCCCGGGACTAGCGGGAGGGGTCTACAATGAGCAGTTCTTC. It encodes CASRIRTPGLAGGVYNEQFF.